This TCR beta chain was obtained from a study of blood T cell repertoires in COVID-19. Background on the study: The origin of the acute and convalescent COVID-19 samples was the United States, Italy and Spain. T cells, B-cell-depleted T cells, or PBMCs supplied cDNA or gDNA.

Per the authors' pipeline: Estimated nucleated cell counts came from reference gene primer amplification. Method: immunoSEQ multiplex PCR; TCRdb's copy keeps in-frame clones and lacks some. That table gives V, J and clone size, and the DNA gave D and trimming. Of about 170,000 clones listed, roughly 80% were seen once; the top ten hold roughly 2%. The V gene lost 5 bases and the J gene lost 5 bases, with 7 bases spanning the gap. Looked up from germline, CDR1 is LNHDA and CDR2 is SQIVND (reference sequence). The CDR3 runs to 12 residues. The sequencing sample was made of peripheral blood. The V and J genes are TRBV19 and TRBJ2-1, with D possibly matching TRBD1 (6 bases). The TCR originated in a woman at least 80 years old with acute or convalescent COVID-19. The CDR3 loop is CASSQGNNEQFF. The CDR3 DNA sequence: TGTGCCAGTAGTCAGGGGAACAATGAGCAGTTCTTC. The full variable domain, its missing parts supplied by reference TRBV19 and TRBJ2-1, is DGGITQSPKYLFRKEGQNVTLSCEQNLNHDAMYWYRQDPGQGLRLIYYSQIVNDFQKGDIAEGYSVSREKKESFPLTVTSAQKNPTAFYLCASSQGNNEQFFGPGTRLTVL.